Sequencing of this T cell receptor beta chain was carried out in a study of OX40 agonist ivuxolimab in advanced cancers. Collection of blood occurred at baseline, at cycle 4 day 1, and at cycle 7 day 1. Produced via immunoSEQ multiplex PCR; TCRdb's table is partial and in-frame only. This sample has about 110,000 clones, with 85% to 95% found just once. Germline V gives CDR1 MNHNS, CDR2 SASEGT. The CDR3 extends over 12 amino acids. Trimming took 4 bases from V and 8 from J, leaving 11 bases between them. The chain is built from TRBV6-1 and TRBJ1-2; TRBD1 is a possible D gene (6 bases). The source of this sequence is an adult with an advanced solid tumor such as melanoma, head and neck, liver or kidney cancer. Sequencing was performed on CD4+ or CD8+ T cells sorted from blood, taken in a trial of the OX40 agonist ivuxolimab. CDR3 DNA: TGTGCCAGCAGTGCCGGGGGCCTAGGCTACACCTTC. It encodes CASSAGGLGYTF.